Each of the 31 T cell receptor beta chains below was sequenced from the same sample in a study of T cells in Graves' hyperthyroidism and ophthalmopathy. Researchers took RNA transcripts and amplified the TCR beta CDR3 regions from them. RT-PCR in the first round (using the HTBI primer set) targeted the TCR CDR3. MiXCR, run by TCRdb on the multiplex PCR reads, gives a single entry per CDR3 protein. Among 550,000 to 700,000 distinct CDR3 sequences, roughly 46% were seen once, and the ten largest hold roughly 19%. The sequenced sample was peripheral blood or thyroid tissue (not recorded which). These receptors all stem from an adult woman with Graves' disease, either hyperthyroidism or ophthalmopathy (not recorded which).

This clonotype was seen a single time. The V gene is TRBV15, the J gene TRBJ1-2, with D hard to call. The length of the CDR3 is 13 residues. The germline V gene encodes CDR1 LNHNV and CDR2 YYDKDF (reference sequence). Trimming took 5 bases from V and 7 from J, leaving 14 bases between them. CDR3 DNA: TGTGCCACCAGCGGGGATGGGGTGGCTGGCTACACCTTC. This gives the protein CATSGDGVAGYTF.

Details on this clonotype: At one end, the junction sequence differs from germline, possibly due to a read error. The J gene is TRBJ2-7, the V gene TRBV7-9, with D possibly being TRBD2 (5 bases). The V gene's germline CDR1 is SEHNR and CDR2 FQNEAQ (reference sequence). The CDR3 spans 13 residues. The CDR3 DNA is TGTGCCAGCAGCTTAGCTCGGACCGGGGAGCTGTACTTC. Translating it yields CASSLARTGELYF.

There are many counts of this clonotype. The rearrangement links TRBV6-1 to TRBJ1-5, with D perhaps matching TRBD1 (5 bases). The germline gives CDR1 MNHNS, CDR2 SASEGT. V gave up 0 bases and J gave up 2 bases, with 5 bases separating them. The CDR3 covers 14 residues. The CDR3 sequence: CASSEAGGNQPQHF. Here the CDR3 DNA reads TGTGCCAGCAGTGAAGCGGGGGGCAATCAGCCCCAGCATTTT.

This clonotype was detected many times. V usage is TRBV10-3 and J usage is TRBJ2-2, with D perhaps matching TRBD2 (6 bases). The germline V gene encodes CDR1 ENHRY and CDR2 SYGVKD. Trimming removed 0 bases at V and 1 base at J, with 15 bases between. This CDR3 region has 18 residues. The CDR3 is CAISESLLEGLNTGELFF. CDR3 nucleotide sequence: TGTGCCATCAGTGAGTCGTTATTGGAGGGCCTGAACACCGGGGAGCTGTTTTTT.

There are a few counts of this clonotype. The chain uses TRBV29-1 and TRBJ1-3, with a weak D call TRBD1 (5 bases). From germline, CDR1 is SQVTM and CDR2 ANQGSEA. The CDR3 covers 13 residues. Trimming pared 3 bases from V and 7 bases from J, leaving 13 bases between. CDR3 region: CSVDEKEGNTIYF. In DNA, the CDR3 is TGCAGCGTTGACGAAAAGGAGGGGAACACCATATATTTT.

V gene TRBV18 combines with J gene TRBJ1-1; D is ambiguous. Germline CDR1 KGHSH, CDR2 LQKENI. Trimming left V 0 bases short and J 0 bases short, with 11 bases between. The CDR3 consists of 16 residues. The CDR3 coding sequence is TGTGCCAGCTCACCACCGTCCGGGCGCATGAACACTGAAGCTTTCTTT. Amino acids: CASSPPSGRMNTEAFF. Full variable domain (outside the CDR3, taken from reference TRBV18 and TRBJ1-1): NAGVMQNPRHLVRRRGQEARLRCSPMKGHSHVYWYRQLPEEGLKFMVYLQKENIIDESGMPKERFSAEFPKEGPSILRIQQVVRGDSAAYFCASSPPSGRMNTEAFFGQGTRLTVV.

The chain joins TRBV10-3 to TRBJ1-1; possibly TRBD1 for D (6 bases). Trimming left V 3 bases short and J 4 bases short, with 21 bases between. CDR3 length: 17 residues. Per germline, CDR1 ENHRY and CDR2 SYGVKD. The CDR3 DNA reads TGTGCCATCAGTGATTTGCTTGAGGGGGGAGAGGGCACTGAAGCTTTCTTT. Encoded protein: CAISDLLEGGEGTEAFF.

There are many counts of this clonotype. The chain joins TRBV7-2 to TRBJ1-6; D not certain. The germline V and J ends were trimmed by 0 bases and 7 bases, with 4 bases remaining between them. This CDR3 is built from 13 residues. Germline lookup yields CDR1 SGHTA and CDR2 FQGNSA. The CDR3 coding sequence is TGTGCCAGCAGCTTAGCGCAAAATTCACCCCTCCACTTT. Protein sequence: CASSLAQNSPLHF.

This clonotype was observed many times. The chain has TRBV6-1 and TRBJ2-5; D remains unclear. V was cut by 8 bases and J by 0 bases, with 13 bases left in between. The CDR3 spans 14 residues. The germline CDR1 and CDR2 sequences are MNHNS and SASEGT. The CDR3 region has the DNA TGTGCCAGCGGTGCACAGCAAGACCAAGAGACCCAGTACTTC. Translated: CASGAQQDQETQYF.

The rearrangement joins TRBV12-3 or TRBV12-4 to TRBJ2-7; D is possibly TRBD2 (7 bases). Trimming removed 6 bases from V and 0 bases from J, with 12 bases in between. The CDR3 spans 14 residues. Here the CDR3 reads CASRVGGASYEQYF. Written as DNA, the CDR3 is TGTGCCAGCAGGGTAGGGGGGGCCTCCTACGAGCAGTACTTC.

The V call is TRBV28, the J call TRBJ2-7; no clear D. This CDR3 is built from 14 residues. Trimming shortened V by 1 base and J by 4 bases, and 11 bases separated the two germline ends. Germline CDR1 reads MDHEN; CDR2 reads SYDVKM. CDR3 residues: CASSLYIVRYEQYF. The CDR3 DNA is TGTGCCAGCAGTTTATATATAGTCCGGTACGAGCAGTACTTC.

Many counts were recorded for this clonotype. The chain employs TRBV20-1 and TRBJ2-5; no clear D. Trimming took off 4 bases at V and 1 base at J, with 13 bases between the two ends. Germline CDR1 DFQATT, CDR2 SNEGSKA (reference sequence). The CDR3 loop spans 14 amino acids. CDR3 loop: CSATVGVPQETQYF. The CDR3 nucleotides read TGCAGTGCTACCGTAGGTGTGCCCCAAGAGACCCAGTACTTC.

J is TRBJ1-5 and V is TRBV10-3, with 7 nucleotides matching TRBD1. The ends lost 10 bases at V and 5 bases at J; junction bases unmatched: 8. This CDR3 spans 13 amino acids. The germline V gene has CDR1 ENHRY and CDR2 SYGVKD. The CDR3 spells CATSQGRDQPQHF. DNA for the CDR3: TGTGCCACCTCACAGGGGAGGGATCAGCCCCAGCATTTT.

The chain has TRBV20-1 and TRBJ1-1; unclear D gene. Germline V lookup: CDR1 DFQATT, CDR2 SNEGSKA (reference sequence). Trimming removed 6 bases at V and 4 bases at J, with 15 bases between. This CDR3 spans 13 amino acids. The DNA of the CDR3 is TGCAGTGCCAACCTCGCGAGGGCCACTGAAGCTTTCTTT. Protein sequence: CSANLARATEAFF.

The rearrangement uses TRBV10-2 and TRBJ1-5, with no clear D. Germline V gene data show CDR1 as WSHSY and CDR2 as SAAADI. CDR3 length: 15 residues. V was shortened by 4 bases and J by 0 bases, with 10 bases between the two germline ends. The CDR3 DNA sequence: TGCGCCAGCAGTGGTTCGACCTATAGCAATCAGCCCCAGCATTTT. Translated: CASSGSTYSNQPQHF.

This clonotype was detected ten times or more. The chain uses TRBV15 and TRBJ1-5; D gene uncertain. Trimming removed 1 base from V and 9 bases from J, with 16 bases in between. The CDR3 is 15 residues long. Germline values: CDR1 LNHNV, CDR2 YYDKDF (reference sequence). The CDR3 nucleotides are TGTGCCACCAGCAGAGGGGGAGCAGGACCACGGCCCCAGCATTTT. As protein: CATSRGGAGPRPQHF.

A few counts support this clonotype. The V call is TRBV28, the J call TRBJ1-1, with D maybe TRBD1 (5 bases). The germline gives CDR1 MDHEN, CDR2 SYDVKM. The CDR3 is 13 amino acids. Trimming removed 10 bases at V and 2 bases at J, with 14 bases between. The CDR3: CATTNRLNTEAFF. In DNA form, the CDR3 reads TGTGCCACCACCAACAGGCTAAACACTGAAGCTTTCTTT.

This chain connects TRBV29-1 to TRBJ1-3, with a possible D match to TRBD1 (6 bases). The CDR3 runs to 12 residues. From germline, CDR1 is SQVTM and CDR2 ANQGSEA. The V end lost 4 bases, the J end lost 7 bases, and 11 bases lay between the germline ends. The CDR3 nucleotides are TGCAGCGTTGCCCTACAGGGTAACACCATATATTTT. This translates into CSVALQGNTIYF.

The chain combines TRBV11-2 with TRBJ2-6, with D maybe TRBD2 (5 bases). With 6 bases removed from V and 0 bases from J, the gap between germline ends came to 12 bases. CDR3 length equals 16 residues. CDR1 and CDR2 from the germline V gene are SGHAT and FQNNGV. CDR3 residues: CASRHSRGSGANVLTF. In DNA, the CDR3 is TGTGCCAGCAGGCATAGCCGGGGCTCTGGGGCCAACGTCCTGACTTTC.

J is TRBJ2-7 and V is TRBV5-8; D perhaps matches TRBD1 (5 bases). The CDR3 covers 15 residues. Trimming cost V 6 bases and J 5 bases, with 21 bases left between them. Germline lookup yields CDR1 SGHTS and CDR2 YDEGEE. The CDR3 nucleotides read TGTGCCAGCAACAACAAGATGCAGGGTTCCCACGAGCAGTACTTC. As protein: CASNNKMQGSHEQYF.

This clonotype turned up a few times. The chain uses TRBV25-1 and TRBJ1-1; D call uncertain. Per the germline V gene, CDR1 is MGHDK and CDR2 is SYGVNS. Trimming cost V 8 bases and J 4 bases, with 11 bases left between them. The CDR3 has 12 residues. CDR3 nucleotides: TGTGCCAGCGTCGCTGGCATCACTGAAGCTTTCTTT. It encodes CASVAGITEAFF.

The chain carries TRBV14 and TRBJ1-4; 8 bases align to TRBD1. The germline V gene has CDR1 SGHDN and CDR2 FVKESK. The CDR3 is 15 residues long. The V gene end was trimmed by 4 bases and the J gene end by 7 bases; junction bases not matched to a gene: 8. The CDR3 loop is CASSPWTGFSEKLFF. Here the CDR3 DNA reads TGTGCCAGCAGCCCTTGGACAGGGTTTTCTGAAAAACTGTTTTTT.

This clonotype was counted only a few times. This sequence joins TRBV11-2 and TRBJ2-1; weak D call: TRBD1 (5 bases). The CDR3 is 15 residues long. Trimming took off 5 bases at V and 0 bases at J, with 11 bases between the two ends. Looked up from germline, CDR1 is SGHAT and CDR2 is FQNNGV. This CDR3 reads CASSPTVSSYNEQFF. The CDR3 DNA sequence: TGTGCCAGCAGCCCGACAGTGTCCTCCTACAATGAGCAGTTCTTC.

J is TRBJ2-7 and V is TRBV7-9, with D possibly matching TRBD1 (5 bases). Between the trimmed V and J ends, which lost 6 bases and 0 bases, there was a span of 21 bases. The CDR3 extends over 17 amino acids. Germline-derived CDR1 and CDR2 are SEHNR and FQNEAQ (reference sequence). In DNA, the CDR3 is TGTGCCAGCAGTGCTACTTCTCCACAGGCGAGCTCCTACGAGCAGTACTTC. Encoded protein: CASSATSPQASSYEQYF. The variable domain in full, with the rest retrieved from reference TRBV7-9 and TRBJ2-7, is DTGVSQNPRHKITKRGQNVTFRCDPISEHNRLYWYRQTLGQGPEFLTYFQNEAQLEKSRLLSDRFSAERPKGSFSTLEIQRTEQGDSAMYLCASSATSPQASSYEQYFGPGTRLTVT.

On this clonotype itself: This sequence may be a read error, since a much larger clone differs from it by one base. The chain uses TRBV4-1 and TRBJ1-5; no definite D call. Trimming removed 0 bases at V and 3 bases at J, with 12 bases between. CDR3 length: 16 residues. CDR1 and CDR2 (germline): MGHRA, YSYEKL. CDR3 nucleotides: TGCGCCAGCAGCCAAGAATTACTACAAATCAATCAGCCCCAGCATTTT. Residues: CASSQELLQINQPQHF.

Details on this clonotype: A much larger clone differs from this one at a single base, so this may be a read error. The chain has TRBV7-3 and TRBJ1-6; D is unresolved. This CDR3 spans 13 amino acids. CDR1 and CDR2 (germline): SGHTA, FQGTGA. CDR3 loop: CASSSNYNSPPHF. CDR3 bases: TGTGCCAGCAGCTCGAACTATAATTCACCCCCCCACTTT.

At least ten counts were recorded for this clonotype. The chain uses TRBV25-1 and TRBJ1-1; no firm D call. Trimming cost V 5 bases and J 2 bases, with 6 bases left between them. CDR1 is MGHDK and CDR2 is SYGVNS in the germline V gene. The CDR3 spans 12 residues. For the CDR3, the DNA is TGTGCCAGCAGTAAAGGAAACACTGAAGCTTTCTTT. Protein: CASSKGNTEAFF. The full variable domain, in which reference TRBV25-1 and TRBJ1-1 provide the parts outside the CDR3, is EADIYQTPRYLVIGTGKKITLECSQTMGHDKMYWYQQDPGMELHLIHYSYGVNSTEKGDLSSESTVSRIRTEHFPLTLESARPSHTSQYLCASSKGNTEAFFGQGTRLTVV.

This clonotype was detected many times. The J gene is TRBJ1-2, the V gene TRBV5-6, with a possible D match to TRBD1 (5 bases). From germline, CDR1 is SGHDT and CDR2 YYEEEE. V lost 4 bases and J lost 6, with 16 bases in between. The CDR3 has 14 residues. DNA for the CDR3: TGTGCCAGCAGCACCGGAGAGGGGCGGGATGGCTACACCTTC. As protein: CASSTGEGRDGYTF.

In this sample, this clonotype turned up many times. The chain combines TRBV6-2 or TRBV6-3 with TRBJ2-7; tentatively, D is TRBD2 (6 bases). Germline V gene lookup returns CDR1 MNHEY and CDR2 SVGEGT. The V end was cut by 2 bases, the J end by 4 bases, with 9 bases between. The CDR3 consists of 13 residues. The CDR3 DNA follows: TGTGCCAGCAGTTACCGGGGGAATTACGAGCAGTACTTC. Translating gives CASSYRGNYEQYF.

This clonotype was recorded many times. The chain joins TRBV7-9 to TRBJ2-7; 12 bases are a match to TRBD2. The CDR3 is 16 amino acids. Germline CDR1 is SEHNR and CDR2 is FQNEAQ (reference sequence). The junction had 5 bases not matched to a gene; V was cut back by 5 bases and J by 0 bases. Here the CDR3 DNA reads TGTGCCAGCAGCGACGGACTAGCGGGATCCTCCTACGAGCAGTACTTC. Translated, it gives CASSDGLAGSSYEQYF.

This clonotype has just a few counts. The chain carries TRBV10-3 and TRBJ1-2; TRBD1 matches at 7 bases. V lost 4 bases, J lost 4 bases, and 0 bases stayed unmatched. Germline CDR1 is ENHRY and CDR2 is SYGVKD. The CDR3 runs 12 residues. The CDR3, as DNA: TGTGCCATCAGTGGGGACAGCTATGGCTACACCTTC. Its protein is CAISGDSYGYTF.